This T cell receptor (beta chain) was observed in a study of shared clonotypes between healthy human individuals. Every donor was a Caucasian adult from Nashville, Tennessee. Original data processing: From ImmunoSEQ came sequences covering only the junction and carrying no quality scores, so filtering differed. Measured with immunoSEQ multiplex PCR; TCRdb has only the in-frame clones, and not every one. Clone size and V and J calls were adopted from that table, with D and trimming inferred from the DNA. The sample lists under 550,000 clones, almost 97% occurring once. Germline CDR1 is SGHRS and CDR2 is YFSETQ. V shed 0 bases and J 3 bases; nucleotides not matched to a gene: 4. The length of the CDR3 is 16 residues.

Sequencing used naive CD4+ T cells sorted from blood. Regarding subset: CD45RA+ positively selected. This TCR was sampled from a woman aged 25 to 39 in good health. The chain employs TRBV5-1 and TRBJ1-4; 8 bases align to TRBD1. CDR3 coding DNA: TGCGCCAGCAGCTTGGTGGCAGGGGGCCCTAATGAAAAACTGTTTTTT. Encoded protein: CASSLVAGGPNEKLFF.